One and the same sample provided the 19 T cell receptor beta chains below, sequenced in a study of blood T cell repertoires in COVID-19. The assay was immunoSEQ multiplex PCR, and TCRdb's table has in-frame clones only and misses some. The table includes roughly 50,000 clones, around 80% detected once. Sequenced: peripheral blood. The receptors were gathered from a man aged 55-75 years with acute or convalescent COVID-19.

This clone was observed once. In the same sample, other DNA sequences code for this CDR3. This sequence joins TRBV25-1 and TRBJ2-7; the D is unclear. This CDR3 comprises 12 residues. Between the trimmed V and J ends, which lost 4 bases and 3 bases, there was a span of 7 bases. The germline V gene encodes CDR1 MGHDK and CDR2 SYGVNS. CDR3 protein: CASSGSSYEQYF. In DNA form, the CDR3 reads TGTGCCAGCAGTGGATCGAGCTACGAGCAGTACTTC.

The chain employs TRBV7-2 and TRBJ2-7, with 7 bases aligning to TRBD1. In germline, CDR1 is SGHTA, CDR2 FQGNSA. The V segment lost 3 bases and the J segment 4 bases; nucleotides outside the gene matches: 6. The CDR3 extends over 14 amino acids. The CDR3 spells CASSFGTVMYEQYF. CDR3 DNA sequence: TGTGCCAGCAGCTTTGGGACAGTTATGTACGAGCAGTACTTC.

The chain carries TRBV6-5 and TRBJ2-7, with 7 bases matching TRBD1. This CDR3 is built from 14 residues. V gave up 2 bases and J gave up 3 bases; unmatched junction bases: 4. Germline CDR1 and CDR2: MNHEY and SVGAGI. CDR3 in amino acids: CASSYPHRGYEQYF. As DNA, the CDR3 is TGTGCCAGCAGTTACCCCCACAGGGGCTACGAGCAGTACTTC.

This chain links TRBV6-6 with TRBJ2-7; the D is unclear. V dropped 2 bases and J dropped 7 bases, with 9 bases sitting between them. The germline V gene has CDR1 MNHNY and CDR2 SVGAGI (reference sequence). This CDR3 contains 12 residues. CDR3: CASSYPGREQYF. The CDR3 region has the DNA TGTGCCAGCAGTTACCCCGGTCGAGAGCAGTACTTC.

This chain's CDR3 is CASSFPGQGRNEQFF. The CDR3 DNA reads as TGTGCCAGCAGCTTTCCGGGACAGGGTCGGAATGAGCAGTTCTTC. J is TRBJ2-1 and V is TRBV11-3; 9 bases align to TRBD1. Per germline, CDR1 SGHNT and CDR2 YENEEA. The V and J ends lost 3 bases and 7 bases, in that order; junction bases with no gene match: 7. The CDR3 covers 15 residues.

The chain uses TRBV19 and TRBJ1-4, with D possibly matching TRBD1 (5 bases). Germline loops: CDR1 LNHDA, CDR2 SQIVND (reference sequence). The ends were cut back, 3 bases at V and 6 bases at J, with 11 bases in the middle. This CDR3 is 14 amino acids long. In DNA, the CDR3 is TGTGCCAGTAGTATTCAGGGAAACGATGAAAAACTGTTTTTT. This codes for CASSIQGNDEKLFF.

A single count supports this clone. The chain recombines TRBV27 with TRBJ2-1; D not resolved. The CDR3 spans 18 residues. Germline loops: CDR1 MNHEY, CDR2 SMNVEV (reference sequence). V lost 5 bases and J lost 8, with 28 bases in between. The CDR3 bases are TGTGCCAGCAGTCCTTTCGTTGGTCTAGATGCGATTAAGGATGAGCAGTTCTTC. Its protein product is CASSPFVGLDAIKDEQFF.

The rearrangement joins TRBV7-3 to TRBJ2-3; possible D gene TRBD2, 5 bases. CDR1 is SGHTA and CDR2 is FQGTGA in the germline V gene. V lost 0 bases to trimming and J lost 0 bases, with 16 bases between them. The CDR3 runs 18 residues. The CDR3 spells CASSLTFGLATSTDTQYF. The CDR3, as DNA: TGTGCCAGCAGCTTAACGTTTGGGCTAGCCACTAGCACAGATACGCAGTATTTT. Together with reference TRBV7-3 and TRBJ2-3, the CDR3 gives the full variable domain: GAGVSQTPSNKVTEKGKYVELRCDPISGHTALYWYRQSLGQGPEFLIYFQGTGAADDSGLPNDRFFAVRPEGSVSTLKIQRTERGDSAVYLCASSLTFGLATSTDTQYFGPGTRLTVL.

This clone was seen a handful of times. The J gene is TRBJ1-2, the V gene TRBV28; 9 positions agree with TRBD1. The J segment lost 2 bases and the V segment lost 7 bases, leaving 8 bases of the junction unmatched. This CDR3 is built from 15 residues. From germline, CDR1 is MDHEN and CDR2 SYDVKM. CDR3 residues: CASNLPDRGNYGYTF. For the CDR3, the DNA is TGTGCCAGCAACCTTCCGGACAGGGGCAACTATGGCTACACCTTC.

The chain couples TRBV5-1 to TRBJ2-7; 7 nucleotides line up with TRBD1. The germline CDR1 and CDR2 sequences are SGHRS and YFSETQ. The ends lost 0 bases at V and 7 bases at J; junction bases unmatched: 1. This CDR3 has 12 amino acids. CDR3 coding DNA: TGCGCCAGCAGCTTGGAACAGGGGGAGCAGTACTTC. It codes for CASSLEQGEQYF.

This clone is deemed medium-sized. The V and J genes are TRBV19 and TRBJ1-1; D is perhaps TRBD1 (6 bases). Trimming took 7 bases from V and 3 from J, leaving 15 bases between them. This CDR3 is 14 amino acids long. Per the germline V gene, CDR1 is LNHDA and CDR2 is SQIVND (reference sequence). Written as DNA, the CDR3 is TGTGCCAGTACAAACAGGGCCTCGGACACTGAAGCTTTCTTT. Protein sequence: CASTNRASDTEAFF.

The genes are TRBV7-8 and TRBJ1-1, with D unresolved. Germline loops: CDR1 SGHVS, CDR2 FQNEAQ. The CDR3 loop spans 17 amino acids. The V end was cut by 0 bases, the J end by 0 bases, with 14 bases between. CDR3 coding DNA: TGTGCCAGCAGCTTAGCGAGCGGGTGGAACATGAACACTGAAGCTTTCTTT. Protein: CASSLASGWNMNTEAFF.

The chain employs TRBV6-1 and TRBJ2-7; 9 nucleotides line up with TRBD2. Germline loops: CDR1 MNHNS, CDR2 SASEGT. Trimming cost V 6 bases and J 6 bases; bases outside gene matches: 9. The CDR3 loop spans 14 amino acids. CDR3 in DNA: TGTGCCAGCAGCTCCGGGACAGCGGGGGGCGAGCAGTACTTC. Its translation: CASSSGTAGGEQYF.

V gene TRBV6-2 or TRBV6-3 combines with J gene TRBJ2-7, with TRBD2 as a possible D gene (6 bases). Looked up from germline, CDR1 is MNHEY and CDR2 is SVGEGT. This CDR3 is built from 12 residues. The ends were cut back, 6 bases at V and 9 bases at J, with 15 bases in the middle. CDR3 DNA sequence: TGTGCCAGCAGCCTCGGGGGATCCGTGCAGTACTTC. Protein sequence: CASSLGGSVQYF.

The CDR3 reads CASSRDRIQGGYTF. The CDR3, as DNA: TGTGCCAGCAGCCGGGACAGGATACAGGGTGGCTACACCTTC. The gene calls are TRBV6-5 and TRBJ1-2, with TRBD1 identical over 8 bases. Germline V gives CDR1 MNHEY, CDR2 SVGAGI. J lost 7 bases, V lost 6 bases, and 10 bases had no gene match. This CDR3 is 14 amino acids long.

This clone occurred once. The CDR3 nucleotides are TGTGCCAGTAGTACACAGAATACAGGGGAAGAGACCCAGTACTTC. As protein: CASSTQNTGEETQYF. The rearrangement uses TRBV19 and TRBJ2-5; TRBD1 aligns across 7 bases. The trim removed 4 bases at V and 3 bases at J, leaving 8 bases unmatched. Per the germline V gene, CDR1 is LNHDA and CDR2 is SQIVND (reference sequence). The CDR3 runs to 15 residues.

The CDR3: CASSLFAGRGNEQFF. CDR3 DNA sequence: TGCGCCAGCAGCTTGTTTGCGGGGCGAGGGAATGAGCAGTTCTTC. V gene TRBV5-1 combines with J gene TRBJ2-1; weak D call: TRBD2 (6 bases). CDR1 SGHRS and CDR2 YFSETQ come from the germline V gene. The CDR3 runs 15 residues. Trimming took off 1 base at V and 7 bases at J, with 15 bases between the two ends.

This clone has just one count. This chain connects TRBV3-1 (or the pseudogene TRBV3-2) to TRBJ1-1; tentatively, D is TRBD1 (5 bases). CDR3 length equals 15 residues. Germline CDR1 is LGHDT and CDR2 is YNNKEL (reference sequence). Trimming took 7 bases from V and 1 from J, leaving 16 bases between them. The CDR3 DNA sequence: TGTGCCAGCACCCCAATCGGGGGGACGAACACTGAAGCTTTCTTT. It codes for CASTPIGGTNTEAFF.

A single count supports this clone. The chain has TRBV24-1 and TRBJ1-2; D gene uncertain. V was trimmed by 4 bases and J by 8 bases, leaving 16 bases between them. The V gene's germline CDR1 is KGHDR and CDR2 SFDVKD. The CDR3 covers 14 residues. The CDR3 sequence is CATSEADLLRGYTF. CDR3 coding DNA: TGTGCCACCAGTGAAGCCGACCTATTGCGGGGCTACACCTTC.